These 29 T cell receptor beta chains were all obtained from the same sample, sequenced in a study of cytotoxic CD8 clonotypes in ibrutinib-treated CLL. Sequenced by immunoSEQ multiplex PCR; TCRdb stores in-frame clones only, minus some. The sample shows 140,000 to 150,000 clones, about 78% of them seen only once. Sequencing was performed on PBMCs, taken after 24 months of ibrutinib treatment. All receptors derive from a human donor with chronic lymphocytic leukemia.

This chain uses TRBV27 with TRBJ2-3, with D maybe TRBD1 (6 bases). This CDR3 is 17 amino acids long. The germline gives CDR1 MNHEY, CDR2 SMNVEV (reference sequence). Trimming pared 5 bases from V and 4 bases from J, leaving 22 bases between. CDR3 DNA: TGTGCCAGCAGTAAGGGGGTCGGGGTGCAAGGGTCAGATACGCAGTATTTT. Translating gives CASSKGVGVQGSDTQYF.

This clone was found a few times. J is TRBJ2-5 and V is TRBV11-2, with D perhaps given as TRBD1 or TRBD2 (6 bases each). There are 13 residues in the CDR3. Trimming stripped 0 bases from V and 13 bases from J, with 15 bases between. CDR1 is SGHAT and CDR2 is FQNNGV in the germline V gene. The CDR3 region is CASSLEGGTPPYF. The CDR3 coding sequence is TGTGCCAGCAGCTTAGAGGGCGGGACACCCCCGTACTTC.

This chain connects TRBV4-1 to TRBJ2-3; D is ambiguous. The CDR3 consists of 12 residues. V was clipped by 2 bases and J by 5 bases, with 5 bases between them. CDR1 MGHRA and CDR2 YSYEKL come from the germline V gene. For the CDR3, the DNA is TGCGCCAGCAGCCAACATGGAGATACGCAGTATTTT. It is translated as CASSQHGDTQYF.

This chain connects TRBV14 to TRBJ1-2; D is unclear. The CDR3 loop spans 16 amino acids. V dropped 0 bases and J dropped 4 bases, with 15 bases sitting between them. The germline V gene encodes CDR1 SGHDN and CDR2 FVKESK. CDR3 sequence (DNA): TGTGCCAGCAGCCAAGATTTGGGGTTACCAACCTATGGCTACACCTTC. This codes for CASSQDLGLPTYGYTF.

This clone was detected once. This sequence joins TRBV2 and TRBJ2-7, with 13 nucleotides matching TRBD2. CDR1 is SNHLY, CDR2 FYNNEI, per germline. Germline trimming cut 9 bases from V and 2 bases from J; bases unmatched to any gene: 1. The CDR3 runs to 13 residues. The CDR3 region has the DNA TGTGCCAGTACTAGCGGGAGGGCCTACGAGCAGTACTTC. Its translation: CASTSGRAYEQYF.

In DNA form, the CDR3 reads TGTGCCAGCAGTCCCACACGCGGTAGCACAGATACGCAGTATTTT. Translated, it gives CASSPTRGSTDTQYF. The chain uses TRBV28 and TRBJ2-3; D is undetermined. V was clipped by 5 bases and J by 0 bases, with 12 bases between them. From germline, CDR1 is MDHEN and CDR2 SYDVKM. The CDR3 covers 15 residues.

In its sample, this clone was seen many times. The rearrangement uses TRBV19 and TRBJ1-2; D may be TRBD1 (6 bases). V lost 4 bases and J 4 bases, leaving 10 bases between the germline ends. The CDR3 runs to 13 residues. The germline gives CDR1 LNHDA, CDR2 SQIVND (reference sequence). CDR3 sequence reads: CASSRTVGYGYTF. The DNA of the CDR3 is TGTGCCAGTAGTAGGACAGTGGGCTATGGCTACACCTTC.

V usage is TRBV11-2 and J usage is TRBJ2-7, with D possibly matching TRBD2 (6 bases). Trimming pared 6 bases from V and 5 bases from J, leaving 20 bases between. From germline, CDR1 is SGHAT and CDR2 FQNNGV. The length of the CDR3 is 15 residues. CDR3 DNA: TGTGCCAGCAGTTTCGGGAACCGGGGGTCAGACGAGCAGTACTTC. Amino acid sequence: CASSFGNRGSDEQYF.

The chain employs TRBV6-1 and TRBJ2-3; no clear D gene. Germline CDR1 MNHNS, CDR2 SASEGT. V was clipped by 7 bases and J by 3 bases, with 14 bases between them. The CDR3 spans 14 residues. CDR3 protein: CASIPGLQTDTQYF. CDR3 DNA: TGTGCCAGCATCCCGGGCCTACAAACAGATACGCAGTATTTT.

As for this clone: The germline gene is not matched at one end of the junction; a read error may be the cause. The rearrangement links TRBV7-7 to TRBJ2-2; D ambiguous. Germline CDR1 reads SSHAT; CDR2 reads FNYEAQ (reference sequence). The length of the CDR3 is 14 residues. CDR3 coding DNA: TGTGCTAGCAGCTTAGGGTACGGAACCGGGGAGCTGTTTTTT. Translation gives CASSLGYGTGELFF.

This clone was seen only once. The rearrangement links TRBV7-3 to TRBJ2-2, with D perhaps TRBD2 (6 bases). CDR1 and CDR2 from the germline V gene are SGHTA and FQGTGA. The length of the CDR3 is 16 residues. V lost 1 base to trimming and J lost 2 bases, with 11 bases between them. CDR3 sequence: CASSLSGGANTGELFF. As DNA, the CDR3 is TGTGCCAGCAGCTTAAGCGGCGGGGCCAACACCGGGGAGCTGTTTTTT.

The chain joins TRBV10-1 to TRBJ1-2; D is perhaps TRBD1 (5 bases). Germline CDR1 reads WNHNN; CDR2 reads SYGVQD (reference sequence). Trimming took 0 bases from V and 7 from J, leaving 15 bases between them. The CDR3 contains 15 residues. The CDR3 coding sequence is TGCGCCAGCAGTGAGTCGGGCAGGGAGCTTGGTGGCTACACCTTC. Residues: CASSESGRELGGYTF.

This chain joins TRBV28 and TRBJ2-3, with D perhaps TRBD2 (6 bases). CDR1 and CDR2 from the germline V gene are MDHEN and SYDVKM. The V end was cut by 6 bases, the J end by 6 bases, with 16 bases between. The CDR3 runs 14 residues. The CDR3: CASSPGGRQDTQYF. DNA for the CDR3: TGTGCCAGCAGCCCCGGAGGGCGCCAGGATACGCAGTATTTT.

The CDR3 reads CASSLGQGAPYEQYF. CDR3 DNA sequence: TGTGCCAGCAGCTTAGGGCAGGGGGCCCCCTACGAGCAGTACTTC. The rearrangement links TRBV7-2 to TRBJ2-7; 8 bases line up with TRBD1. Per the germline V gene, CDR1 is SGHTA and CDR2 is FQGNSA. This CDR3 region has 15 residues. V lost 1 base, J lost 2 bases, and 4 bases stayed unmatched.

The chain couples TRBV5-5 to TRBJ1-2, with 8 bases matching TRBD1. CDR3 size: 13 residues. Germline CDR1 reads SGHKS; CDR2 reads YYEKEE (reference sequence). V lost 5 bases to trimming and J lost 4 bases; unmatched junction nucleotides: 4. For the CDR3, the DNA is TGTGCCAGCAGGAAAACAGGGGGCTATGGCTACACCTTC. Its protein product is CASRKTGGYGYTF. Looking up the rest from reference TRBV5-5 and TRBJ1-2 gives the full variable domain: DAGVTQSPTHLIKTRGQQVTLRCSPISGHKSVSWYQQVLGQGPQFIFQYYEKEERGRGNFPDRFSARQFPNYSSELNVNALLLGDSALYLCASRKTGGYGYTFGSGTRLTVV.

This clone was observed a few times. The chain is built from TRBV19 and TRBJ2-3; D assignment may be TRBD1 or TRBD2 (6 bases each). Germline-derived CDR1 and CDR2 are LNHDA and SQIVND (reference sequence). The CDR3 spans 17 residues. With 6 bases removed from V and 1 base from J, the gap between germline ends came to 20 bases. The CDR3 DNA reads as TGTGCCAGTAGGTCCGGGCCTGGGGGCGGGGGCACAGATACGCAGTATTTT. This translates into CASRSGPGGGGTDTQYF.

This clone was seen only a few times. This chain uses TRBV5-1 with TRBJ1-4, with D possibly matching TRBD1 (5 bases). The germline CDR1 and CDR2 sequences are SGHRS and YFSETQ. The CDR3 has 15 residues. V dropped 4 bases and J dropped 4 bases, with 14 bases sitting between them. The CDR3 region has the DNA TGCGCCAGCAGCCCGCGAACAGGAAGTAATGAAAAACTGTTTTTT. Translated, it gives CASSPRTGSNEKLFF.

The V call is TRBV5-1, the J call TRBJ1-1, with TRBD1 matching over 8 bases. CDR3 length equals 15 residues. Germline-derived CDR1 and CDR2 are SGHRS and YFSETQ. The ends lost 4 bases at V and 3 bases at J; junction bases unmatched: 8. CDR3 nucleotide sequence: TGCGCCAGCAGCCCCCGGACAGGGTGGGACACTGAAGCTTTCTTT. Protein: CASSPRTGWDTEAFF.

The gene calls are TRBV28 and TRBJ2-1; 7 bases align to TRBD1. Germline V gene lookup returns CDR1 MDHEN and CDR2 SYDVKM. The CDR3 has 15 residues. V trimming: 7 bases; J trimming: 7 bases; junction bases outside the gene matches: 13. The CDR3 DNA reads as TGTGCCAGCACAACACCGGGACAGACGTGGAATGAGCAGTTCTTC. Its protein is CASTTPGQTWNEQFF.

This chain connects TRBV6-1 to TRBJ2-4; no firm D call. Germline lookup yields CDR1 MNHNS and CDR2 SASEGT. The CDR3 loop spans 14 amino acids. The ends were cut back, 7 bases at V and 7 bases at J, with 17 bases in the middle. The CDR3 DNA sequence: TGTGCCAGCACCCAAGCTGCGGTGGGGAACATTCAGTACTTC. It is translated as CASTQAAVGNIQYF.

Written as DNA, the CDR3 is TGTGCCAGCAGACGTCCGGGGGGCCGGGAGACCCAGTACTTC. Translation gives CASRRPGGRETQYF. The chain joins TRBV6-5 to TRBJ2-5, with a possible D match to TRBD2 (7 bases). Trimming removed 6 bases at V and 5 bases at J, with 16 bases between. Germline-derived CDR1 and CDR2 are MNHEY and SVGAGI. There are 14 residues in the CDR3.

V gene TRBV7-9 combines with J gene TRBJ1-4, with D hard to call. CDR3 length: 13 amino acids. The V end lost 3 bases, the J end lost 8 bases, and 10 bases lay between the germline ends. Per germline, CDR1 SEHNR and CDR2 FQNEAQ (reference sequence). The CDR3 protein is CASSLRRGEKLFF. The CDR3 DNA reads as TGTGCCAGCAGCTTGCGACGAGGGGAAAAACTGTTTTTT.

The chain is built from TRBV18 and TRBJ2-7; 10 bases are shared with TRBD2. The V and J ends lost 3 bases and 4 bases, in that order; junction bases with no gene match: 6. Germline CDR1 and CDR2: KGHSH and LQKENI. CDR3 length equals 15 residues. The CDR3 region has the DNA TGTGCCAGCTCACCGCAGACTAGCGGGCCGTACGAGCAGTACTTC. This encodes CASSPQTSGPYEQYF. Based on the CDR3 plus reference TRBV18 and TRBJ2-7, the full variable domain is NAGVMQNPRHLVRRRGQEARLRCSPMKGHSHVYWYRQLPEEGLKFMVYLQKENIIDESGMPKERFSAEFPKEGPSILRIQQVVRGDSAAYFCASSPQTSGPYEQYFGPGTRLTVT.

The V gene is TRBV28, the J gene TRBJ1-1; unclear D gene. This CDR3 contains 12 residues. Looked up from germline, CDR1 is MDHEN and CDR2 is SYDVKM. V was pared by 10 bases and J by 1 base, with 10 bases between. CDR3 sequence: CATTTANTEAFF. CDR3 coding DNA: TGTGCCACCACCACGGCGAACACTGAAGCTTTCTTT.

The V gene is TRBV4-2, the J gene TRBJ2-5; TRBD2 aligns across 12 bases. V dropped 3 bases and J dropped 2; count of bases not matched to a gene: 7. Per the germline V gene, CDR1 is LGHNA and CDR2 is YNFKEQ. The CDR3 has 17 residues. CDR3 region: CASSQNVLAGGQETQYF. For the CDR3, the DNA is TGTGCCAGCAGCCAGAACGTCCTAGCGGGAGGGCAAGAGACCCAGTACTTC.

The chain carries TRBV7-8 and TRBJ1-1, with D tentatively TRBD1 (5 bases). Trimming removed 5 bases at V and 1 base at J, with 17 bases between. Germline-derived CDR1 and CDR2 are SGHVS and FQNEAQ. This CDR3 spans 16 amino acids. The CDR3 bases are TGTGCCAGCAGCCGCCCTTGGGGGGGATCGAACACTGAAGCTTTCTTT. This translates into CASSRPWGGSNTEAFF.

The chain joins TRBV28 to TRBJ1-6; D is perhaps TRBD1 (6 bases). The germline gives CDR1 MDHEN, CDR2 SYDVKM. The germline V and J ends were trimmed by 2 bases and 0 bases, with 14 bases remaining between them. This CDR3 is built from 18 residues. The CDR3: CASSLGGLGGSYNSPLHF. The DNA for the CDR3 is TGTGCCAGCAGTTTAGGGGGGCTGGGGGGCTCCTATAATTCACCCCTCCACTTT.

The V call is TRBV6-5, the J call TRBJ1-1; 8 bases fit TRBD1. The length of the CDR3 is 15 residues. V lost 2 bases and J lost 5; bases outside the gene matches: 7. The germline CDR1 and CDR2 sequences are MNHEY and SVGAGI. Written as DNA, the CDR3 is TGTGCCAGCAGTTACACAGGACAGGGTTGGACTGAAGCTTTCTTT. Its protein is CASSYTGQGWTEAFF.

This chain links TRBV19 with TRBJ2-2; TRBD1 matches 8 bases. CDR3 length: 14 amino acids. Losses at the gene ends were 8 bases for V and 4 bases for J; bases not matched to a gene: 6. Germline V gene data show CDR1 as LNHDA and CDR2 as SQIVND (reference sequence). CDR3 sequence: CASWQGAGTGELFF. The CDR3 DNA follows: TGTGCCAGTTGGCAGGGGGCGGGCACCGGGGAGCTGTTTTTT.